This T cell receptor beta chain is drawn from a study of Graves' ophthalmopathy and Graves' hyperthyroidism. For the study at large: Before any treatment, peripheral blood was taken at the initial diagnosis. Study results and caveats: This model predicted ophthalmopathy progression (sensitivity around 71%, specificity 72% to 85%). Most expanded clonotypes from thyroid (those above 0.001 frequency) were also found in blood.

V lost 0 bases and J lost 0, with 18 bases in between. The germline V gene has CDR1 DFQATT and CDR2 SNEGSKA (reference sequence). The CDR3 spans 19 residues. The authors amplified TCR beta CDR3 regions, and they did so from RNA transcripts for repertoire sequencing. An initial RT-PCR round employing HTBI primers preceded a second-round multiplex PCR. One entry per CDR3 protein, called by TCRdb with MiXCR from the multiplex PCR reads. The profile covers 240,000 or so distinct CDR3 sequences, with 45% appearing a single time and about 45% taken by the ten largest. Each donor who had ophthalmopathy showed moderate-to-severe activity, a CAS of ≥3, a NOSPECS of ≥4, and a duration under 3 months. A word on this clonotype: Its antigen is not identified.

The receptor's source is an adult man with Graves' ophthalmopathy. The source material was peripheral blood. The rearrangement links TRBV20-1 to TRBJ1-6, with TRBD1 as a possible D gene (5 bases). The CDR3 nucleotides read TGCAGTGCTAGAGAAGATATGGCGGCAGGGAGCTCCTATAATTCACCCCTCCACTTT. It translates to CSAREDMAAGSSYNSPLHF.